Presented here are 26 T cell receptor beta chains from one specimen sequenced in a study of blood T cell repertoires in COVID-19. Sequenced by immunoSEQ multiplex PCR; TCRdb stores in-frame clones only, minus some. The sample shows about 170,000 clones, 88% of them seen only once. Sequenced material: peripheral blood. Receptors originate from a man in his sixties with acute or convalescent COVID-19.

This clone occurred a few times. This sequence joins TRBV6-5 and TRBJ2-2, with D possibly being TRBD2 (5 bases). V gave up 6 bases and J gave up 7 bases, with 18 bases separating them. This CDR3 has 15 amino acids. Germline CDR1 is MNHEY and CDR2 is SVGAGI. The CDR3 DNA follows: TGTGCCAGCAGCCGATTTAAGCCGGGGATCGGGGAGCTGTTTTTT. This encodes CASSRFKPGIGELFF.

V and J are TRBV5-1 and TRBJ1-5; D unclear. CDR3 length: 15 residues. Trimming shortened V by 2 bases and J by 0 bases, and 9 bases separated the two germline ends. Looked up from germline, CDR1 is SGHRS and CDR2 is YFSETQ. In DNA form, the CDR3 reads TGCGCCAGCAGCTTAACGGGAAATAGCAATCAGCCCCAGCATTTT. Its protein product is CASSLTGNSNQPQHF. The entire variable domain, with the rest obtained from reference TRBV5-1 and TRBJ1-5, is as follows: KAGVTQTPRYLIKTRGQQVTLSCSPISGHRSVSWYQQTPGQGLQFLFEYFSETQRNKGNFPGRFSGRQFSNSRSEMNVSTLELGDSALYLCASSLTGNSNQPQHFGDGTRLSIL.

This sequence joins TRBV5-5 and TRBJ2-1; D not resolved. The CDR3 loop spans 17 amino acids. Germline lookup yields CDR1 SGHKS and CDR2 YYEKEE (reference sequence). V was shortened by 3 bases and J by 0 bases, with 16 bases between the two germline ends. The CDR3 sequence: CASSYSAGWSSYNEQFF. CDR3 nucleotides: TGTGCCAGCAGCTATTCCGCCGGGTGGAGCTCCTACAATGAGCAGTTCTTC.

The chain links TRBV5-8 to TRBJ1-4; D not certain. CDR1 and CDR2 (germline): SGHTS, YDEGEE. This CDR3 spans 14 amino acids. Trimming left V 4 bases short and J 3 bases short, with 10 bases between. CDR3 nucleotide sequence: TGTGCCAGCAGCCGGAAGAGGGCTAATGAAAAACTGTTTTTT. Its translation is CASSRKRANEKLFF.

The chain is built from TRBV5-4 and TRBJ1-3; tentative D call: TRBD1 (5 bases). The CDR3 extends over 16 amino acids. The germline V gene encodes CDR1 SGHNT and CDR2 YYREEE (reference sequence). V was shortened by 3 bases and J by 0 bases, with 13 bases between the two germline ends. CDR3 loop: CASSSGREGSGNTIYF. The CDR3 DNA sequence: TGTGCCAGCAGCTCGGGCAGGGAGGGCTCTGGAAACACCATATATTTT. The full variable domain, with the rest looked up from reference TRBV5-4 and TRBJ1-3, is ETGVTQSPTHLIKTRGQQVTLRCSSQSGHNTVSWYQQALGQGPQFIFQYYREEENGRGNFPPRFSGLQFPNYSSELNVNALELDDSALYLCASSSGREGSGNTIYFGEGSWLTVV.

V usage is TRBV18 and J usage is TRBJ1-1, with D perhaps TRBD1 (5 bases). The CDR3 extends over 14 amino acids. CDR1 and CDR2 from the germline V gene are KGHSH and LQKENI. With 4 bases removed from V and 7 bases from J, the gap between germline ends came to 16 bases. CDR3 DNA: TGTGCCAGCTCACTAATGGGGGAGGGGAATGAAGCTTTCTTT. Its translation is CASSLMGEGNEAFF.

This sequence joins TRBV7-9 and TRBJ1-1; 8 bases fit TRBD1. CDR3 size: 17 residues. Unmatched junction bases numbered 12, after V lost 5 bases and J lost 1 base. Looked up from germline, CDR1 is SEHNR and CDR2 is FQNEAQ (reference sequence). The CDR3 loop is CASSVLRGLMGNTEAFF. The DNA for the CDR3 is TGTGCCAGCAGCGTCCTCAGGGGGCTAATGGGGAACACTGAAGCTTTCTTT.

The chain joins TRBV29-1 to TRBJ1-2; D ambiguous. Trimming pared 5 bases from V and 5 bases from J, leaving 18 bases between. This CDR3 has 14 amino acids. Germline CDR1 reads SQVTM; CDR2 reads ANQGSEA. In nucleotides, the CDR3 is TGCAGCGTTTCCTTCACAGCGGGGAATTATGGCTACACCTTC. This sequence encodes CSVSFTAGNYGYTF.

This clone was recorded only once. CDR3 sequence: CAWSKNRDTEAFF. CDR3 sequence (DNA): TGTGCCTGGTCAAAGAACAGGGACACTGAAGCTTTCTTT. This sequence joins TRBV30 and TRBJ1-1, with D possibly being TRBD1 (6 bases). With 5 bases removed from V and 3 bases from J, the gap between germline ends came to 13 bases. The length of the CDR3 is 13 residues. Per germline, CDR1 GTSNPN and CDR2 SVGIG (reference sequence).

The chain employs TRBV9 and TRBJ2-1; 10 bases are a match to TRBD2. V was pared by 4 bases and J by 6 bases, with 16 bases of the junction left unmatched. The CDR3 length is 18 residues. Germline loops: CDR1 SGDLS, CDR2 YYNGEE. CDR3 in DNA: TGTGCCAGCAGCCCGGGGGGGCTAGCGGGAGTAATGGGCAATGAGCAGTTCTTC. This encodes CASSPGGLAGVMGNEQFF.

V usage is TRBV19 and J usage is TRBJ2-2; D possibly corresponds to TRBD2 (6 bases). CDR3 length equals 16 residues. CDR1 is LNHDA and CDR2 is SQIVND in the germline V gene (reference sequence). The ends were cut back, 8 bases at V and 8 bases at J, with 24 bases in the middle. CDR3 in amino acids: CASGVLAGKPSGELFF. CDR3 in DNA: TGTGCCAGTGGAGTATTGGCGGGGAAACCCTCGGGGGAGCTGTTTTTT. Combining the CDR3 with reference TRBV19 and TRBJ2-2 gives the whole variable domain DGGITQSPKYLFRKEGQNVTLSCEQNLNHDAMYWYRQDPGQGLRLIYYSQIVNDFQKGDIAEGYSVSREKKESFPLTVTSAQKNPTAFYLCASGVLAGKPSGELFFGEGSRLTVL.

V usage is TRBV3-1 (or the pseudogene TRBV3-2) and J usage is TRBJ1-4, with D perhaps matching TRBD1 (5 bases). Germline values: CDR1 LGHDT, CDR2 YNNKEL (reference sequence). CDR3 length: 15 amino acids. V was pared by 4 bases and J by 8 bases, with 17 bases between. CDR3 DNA sequence: TGTGCCAGCAGCCCGGGGGGAGGGGCGAACGAAAAACTGTTTTTT. Residues: CASSPGGGANEKLFF.

The chain joins TRBV21-1 to TRBJ2-5; the table's D call TRBD2 went unverified against the DNA. TRBV21-1 is given as a pseudogene. The CDR3 is 15 residues long. The CDR3 DNA follows: TGTGCCAGCAGCAGGATTAGCGGGAGGGAGGAGACCCAGTACTTC. Protein sequence: CASSRISGREETQYF.

The rearrangement joins TRBV6-5 to TRBJ2-2; 7 bases are shared with TRBD2. CDR3 length equals 15 residues. Trimming at V came to 5 bases and at J to 2 bases, leaving 5 bases not matched to a gene. Germline V gives CDR1 MNHEY, CDR2 SVGAGI. Here the CDR3 DNA reads TGTGCCAGCAGTAACCTAGCGGTAAACACCGGGGAGCTGTTTTTT. It encodes CASSNLAVNTGELFF.

This clone appeared a single time. The J gene is TRBJ2-5, the V gene TRBV11-3, with 13 bases matching TRBD2. The CDR3 has 17 amino acids. The trim removed 3 bases at V and 5 bases at J, leaving 9 bases unmatched. CDR1 and CDR2 (germline): SGHNT, YENEEA. This CDR3 is CASSFRLAGGRGETQYF. The DNA of the CDR3 is TGTGCCAGCAGCTTTCGACTAGCGGGAGGCCGAGGGGAGACCCAGTACTTC. Based on the CDR3 plus reference TRBV11-3 and TRBJ2-5, the full variable domain is EAGVVQSPRYKIIEKKQPVAFWCNPISGHNTLYWYLQNLGQGPELLIRYENEEAVDDSQLPKDRFSAERLKGVDSTLKIQPAELGDSAVYLCASSFRLAGGRGETQYFGPGTRLLVL.

The chain recombines TRBV4-1 with TRBJ1-5; D is ambiguous. Germline V gene lookup returns CDR1 MGHRA and CDR2 YSYEKL. V lost 0 bases to trimming and J lost 0 bases, with 12 bases between them. This CDR3 is 17 amino acids long. CDR3 protein: CASSQDLQADSNQPQHF. The DNA of the CDR3 is TGCGCCAGCAGCCAAGATCTGCAGGCCGATAGCAATCAGCCCCAGCATTTT.

This chain links TRBV5-6 with TRBJ1-1; TRBD1 matches at 11 bases. Losses at the gene ends were 3 bases for V and 11 bases for J; bases not matched to a gene: 3. Germline V gene data show CDR1 as SGHDT and CDR2 as YYEEEE. The CDR3 extends over 12 amino acids. The CDR3 nucleotides read TGTGCCAGCAGCTGGACAGGGGGCACGGCTTTCTTT. It specifies CASSWTGGTAFF.

The chain joins TRBV24-1 to TRBJ1-1; 7 nucleotides align to TRBD1. V gave up 5 bases and J gave up 8 bases; unmatched junction bases: 10. Germline V lookup: CDR1 KGHDR, CDR2 SFDVKD. The CDR3 is 14 amino acids. The CDR3 region has the DNA TGTGCCACCAGTGCTACAGGGGTTATAAACGAAGCTTTCTTT. Translation: CATSATGVINEAFF.

V and J are TRBV7-9 and TRBJ1-1; 7 bases align to TRBD1. Germline V gives CDR1 SEHNR, CDR2 FQNEAQ (reference sequence). V lost 6 bases, J lost 6 bases, and 22 bases stayed unmatched. CDR3 length: 18 residues. Here the CDR3 reads CASRPLPTGATGRSEAFF. The CDR3 region has the DNA TGTGCCAGCAGACCACTACCAACAGGGGCAACGGGACGCTCTGAAGCTTTCTTT.

This clone was observed once. This chain connects TRBV6-5 to TRBJ1-3, with 8 bases aligning to TRBD1. Germline assignment: CDR1 MNHEY and CDR2 SVGAGI. Trimming at V came to 7 bases and at J to 2 bases, leaving 4 bases not matched to a gene. The CDR3 covers 14 residues. CDR3 loop: CASTMTGAGNTIYF. Written as DNA, the CDR3 is TGTGCCAGCACTATGACAGGGGCTGGAAACACCATATATTTT.

The CDR3 reads CATSDSRQGSYEQYF. CDR3 DNA sequence: TGTGCCACCAGTGATTCCCGACAGGGATCCTACGAGCAGTACTTC. V usage is TRBV24-1 and J usage is TRBJ2-7; 7 bases map to TRBD1. V lost 2 bases and J lost 1; bases outside the gene matches: 4. This CDR3 is built from 15 residues. Germline CDR1 is KGHDR and CDR2 is SFDVKD.

The chain employs TRBV5-1 and TRBJ1-4; D ambiguous. The CDR3 is 16 residues long. In germline, CDR1 is SGHRS, CDR2 YFSETQ. Trimming removed 1 base from V and 0 bases from J, with 10 bases in between. The CDR3 DNA follows: TGCGCCAGCAGCTTGAGTCCCAGTGCAACTAATGAAAAACTGTTTTTT. Protein product: CASSLSPSATNEKLFF.

V and J are TRBV6-5 and TRBJ2-7; 7 bases align to TRBD1. The CDR3 has 13 amino acids. In germline, CDR1 is MNHEY, CDR2 SVGAGI. V trimming: 9 bases; J trimming: 6 bases; junction bases outside the gene matches: 11. This CDR3 is CASKTGSESEQYV. The CDR3 DNA sequence: TGTGCCAGTAAGACAGGGAGTGAATCCGAGCAGTACGTC.

The chain uses TRBV2 and TRBJ1-2; 7 nucleotides align to TRBD1. The CDR3 is 12 amino acids. CDR1 and CDR2 (germline): SNHLY, FYNNEI. The V gene end was trimmed by 6 bases and the J gene end by 8 bases; junction bases not matched to a gene: 6. The CDR3 DNA sequence: TGTGCCAGCAGAGCAGGGGGGCCGGGCTACACCTTC. Translation: CASRAGGPGYTF.

This rearrangement joins TRBV29-1 to TRBJ2-1, with D possibly matching TRBD1 (6 bases). Germline-derived CDR1 and CDR2 are SQVTM and ANQGSEA. Trimming shortened V by 7 bases and J by 5 bases, and 15 bases separated the two germline ends. This CDR3 has 13 residues. The CDR3 reads CSGEDWTDNEQFF. The CDR3 nucleotides are TGCAGCGGCGAGGATTGGACAGACAATGAGCAGTTCTTC.

This rearrangement joins TRBV11-3 to TRBJ2-7, with D possibly being TRBD1 (6 bases). Germline V gives CDR1 SGHNT, CDR2 YENEEA. This CDR3 comprises 15 residues. V dropped 3 bases and J dropped 6 bases, with 18 bases sitting between them. CDR3 DNA: TGTGCCAGCAGCTTTTCCCCAGGGGACGACGGCGAGCAGTACTTC. The encoded protein is CASSFSPGDDGEQYF. The variable domain in full, with the rest retrieved from reference TRBV11-3 and TRBJ2-7, is EAGVVQSPRYKIIEKKQPVAFWCNPISGHNTLYWYLQNLGQGPELLIRYENEEAVDDSQLPKDRFSAERLKGVDSTLKIQPAELGDSAVYLCASSFSPGDDGEQYFGPGTRLTVT.